The 9 T cell receptor beta chains below were found in one sample sequenced in a study of blood T cells in healthy people across ages. Primers used in a second PCR of roughly 7 to 12 cycles were a sample-barcoded 5' primer and a J-beta primer mix. TCRdb redid the calling of the 5' RACE reads with MiXCR, one entry per CDR3 protein. The sample lists approximately 600,000 distinct CDR3 sequences, approximately 59% seen once, with around 37% in the top ten. The sequencing sample was made of blood. The receptors derive from a man aged 55 to 70 in good health.

In this sample, this clonotype turned up a few times. This chain uses TRBV24-1 with TRBJ2-5; 8 positions match TRBD1. This CDR3 is 16 amino acids long. The germline V gene has CDR1 KGHDR and CDR2 SFDVKD. V dropped 2 bases and J dropped 2; count of bases not matched to a gene: 6. CDR3 nucleotide sequence: TGTGCCACCAGTGATTCCCGACAGGGGTGGCAAGAGACCCAGTACTTC. It yields the protein CATSDSRQGWQETQYF.

The chain recombines TRBV12-3 or TRBV12-4 with TRBJ2-1; TRBD2 aligns across 7 bases. V gave up 5 bases and J gave up 8 bases; unmatched junction bases: 6. The CDR3 is 13 residues long. The CDR3 here is CASSHTSVDEQFF. DNA of the CDR3: TGTGCCAGCAGTCACACTAGCGTCGATGAGCAGTTCTTC.

The CDR3 spells CASSQYYRDTYEQYF. CDR3 in DNA: TGTGCCAGCAGCCAATATTACAGGGACACCTACGAGCAGTACTTC. This chain connects TRBV16 to TRBJ2-5, with D maybe TRBD1 (6 bases). The J call is in doubt because the DNA end fits TRBJ2-7 better. There are 15 residues in the CDR3. Germline V gives CDR1 KGHSY, CDR2 FQNENV.

The rearrangement uses TRBV13 and TRBJ2-3; 12 bases agree with TRBD2. Germline lookup yields CDR1 PRHDT and CDR2 FYEKMQ (reference sequence). J was trimmed by 2 bases and V by 1 base; bases with no gene match: 4. CDR3 length: 17 residues. The CDR3 region is CASSLVGLAGSTDTQYF. CDR3 bases: TGTGCCAGCAGCTTAGTTGGACTAGCGGGATCCACAGATACGCAGTATTTT. The full variable domain, completed using reference TRBV13 and TRBJ2-3, is AAGVIQSPRHLIKEKRETATLKCYPIPRHDTVYWYQQGPGQDPQFLISFYEKMQSDKGSIPDRFSAQQFSDYHSELNMSSLELGDSALYFCASSLVGLAGSTDTQYFGPGTRLTVL.

The chain has TRBV18 and TRBJ1-1; no definite D call. CDR3 length equals 13 residues. Germline CDR1 is KGHSH and CDR2 is LQKENI. The germline V and J ends were trimmed by 2 bases and 5 bases, with 9 bases remaining between them. The CDR3 coding sequence is TGTGCCAGCTCACCAGTGCCGGAAACTGAAGCTTTCTTT. Amino acid sequence: CASSPVPETEAFF. Full variable domain (remainder filled in from reference TRBV18 and TRBJ1-1): NAGVMQNPRHLVRRRGQEARLRCSPMKGHSHVYWYRQLPEEGLKFMVYLQKENIIDESGMPKERFSAEFPKEGPSILRIQQVVRGDSAAYFCASSPVPETEAFFGQGTRLTVV.

This clonotype appeared a few times. This chain connects TRBV3-1 to TRBJ1-6, with TRBD1 as a possible D gene (6 bases). The V gene's germline CDR1 is LGHDT and CDR2 YNNKEL (reference sequence). The CDR3 contains 16 residues. V lost 1 base, J lost 8 bases, and 15 bases lay in between. This CDR3 is CASSQAAGRGHSPLHF. DNA for the CDR3: TGTGCCAGCAGCCAAGCAGCGGGACGGGGGCATTCACCCCTCCACTTT.

In nucleotides, the CDR3 is TGTGCCAGCGGGACCGGACAGGGGGACGGTCAGCCCCAGCATTTT. It encodes CASGTGQGDGQPQHF. The V gene is TRBV6-6, the J gene TRBJ1-5; the match to TRBD1 covers 10 bases. The CDR3 extends over 15 amino acids. Germline V gives CDR1 MNHNY, CDR2 SVGAGI (reference sequence). The V segment lost 8 bases and the J segment 6 bases; nucleotides outside the gene matches: 10.

The chain combines TRBV12-3 or TRBV12-4 with TRBJ2-7, with D possibly matching TRBD1 (5 bases). The V end lost 6 bases, the J end lost 0 bases, and 18 bases lay between the germline ends. The CDR3 length is 16 residues. CDR3 DNA sequence: TGTGCCAGCAGCCCTCCTTTAGGCGACAGCTCCTACGAGCAGTACTTC. This sequence encodes CASSPPLGDSSYEQYF.

The gene calls are TRBV5-6 and TRBJ1-2; 8 bases line up with TRBD1. The CDR3 is 16 amino acids. The V gene's germline CDR1 is SGHDT and CDR2 YYEEEE. V dropped 0 bases and J dropped 6; count of bases not matched to a gene: 10. The CDR3 region has the DNA TGTGCCAGCAGCTTGGAGTCCCGGACAGGGTACCATGGCTACACCTTC. It specifies CASSLESRTGYHGYTF.